This TCR beta chain appears in the sequencing data of a study of blood T cell repertoires in COVID-19. Study summary: Sample material is recorded as cDNA or gDNA derived from T cells, B-cell-depleted T cells, or PBMCs.

A few counts support this clone. Recovered status applied to Cohort 3 donors who had two consecutive negative PCRs. It also applied to those with clearance or with symptom resolution. Original data processing: Amplification from reference gene primers served as the basis for estimated nucleated cell counts. Here immunoSEQ multiplex PCR was the method, and the copy in TCRdb shows in-frame clones only, minus some. V and J calls plus clone size are reproduced from that table; the DNA served to infer D and trimming. The profile shows more than 85,000 clones, 80% to 90% of them singletons. V was clipped by 6 bases and J by 9 bases, with 14 bases between them. Germline V gives CDR1 MNHEY, CDR2 SVGAGI. This CDR3 comprises 12 residues.

V is TRBV6-5 and J is TRBJ1-1; D is uncertain. Sequenced sample: PBMCs or T cells enriched from blood (not recorded which). The receptor comes from a woman between 45 and 65 years old who had recovered from COVID-19. CDR3 nucleotide sequence: TGTGCCAGCAGCCCCGCGGAGAGTCAAGCTTTCTTT. It is translated as CASSPAESQAFF.